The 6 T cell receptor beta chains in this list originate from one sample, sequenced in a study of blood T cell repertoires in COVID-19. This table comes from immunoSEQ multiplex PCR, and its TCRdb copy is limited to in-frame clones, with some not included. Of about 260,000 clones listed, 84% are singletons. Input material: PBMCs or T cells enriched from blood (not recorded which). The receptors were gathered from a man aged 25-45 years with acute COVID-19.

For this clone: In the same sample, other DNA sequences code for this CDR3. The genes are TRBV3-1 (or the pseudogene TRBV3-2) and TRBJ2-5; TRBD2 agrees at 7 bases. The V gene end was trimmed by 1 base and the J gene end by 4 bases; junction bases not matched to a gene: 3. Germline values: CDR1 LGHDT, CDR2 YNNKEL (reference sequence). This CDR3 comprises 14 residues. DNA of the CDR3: TGTGCCAGCAGCCAAGGAGGCGGGAGAGAGACCCAGTACTTC. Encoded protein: CASSQGGGRETQYF.

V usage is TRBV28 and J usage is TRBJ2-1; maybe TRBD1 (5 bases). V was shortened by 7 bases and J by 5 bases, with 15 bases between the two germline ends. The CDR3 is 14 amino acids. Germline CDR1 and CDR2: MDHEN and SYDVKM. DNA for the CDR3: TGTGCCAGCAACCTAAGAGGCAGGGACAATGAGCAGTTCTTC. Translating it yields CASNLRGRDNEQFF.

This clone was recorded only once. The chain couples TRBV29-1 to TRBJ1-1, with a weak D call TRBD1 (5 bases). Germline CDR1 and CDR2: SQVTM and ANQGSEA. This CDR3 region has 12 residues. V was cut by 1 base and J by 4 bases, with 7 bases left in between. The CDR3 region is CSVEARVTEAFF. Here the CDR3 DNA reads TGCAGCGTTGAAGCCAGGGTCACTGAAGCTTTCTTT.

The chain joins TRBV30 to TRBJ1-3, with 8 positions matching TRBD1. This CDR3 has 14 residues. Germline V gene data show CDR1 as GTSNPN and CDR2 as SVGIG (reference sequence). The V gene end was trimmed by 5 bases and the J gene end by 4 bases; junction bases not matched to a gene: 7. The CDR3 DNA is TGTGCCTGGTACGACAGGGGAGTCGGAAACACCATATATTTT. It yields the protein CAWYDRGVGNTIYF. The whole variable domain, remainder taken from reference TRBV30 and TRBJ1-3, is SQTIHQWPATLVQPVGSPLSLECTVEGTSNPNLYWYRQAAGRGLQLLFYSVGIGQISSEVPQNLSASRPQDRQFILSSKKLLLSDSGFYLCAWYDRGVGNTIYFGEGSWLTVV.

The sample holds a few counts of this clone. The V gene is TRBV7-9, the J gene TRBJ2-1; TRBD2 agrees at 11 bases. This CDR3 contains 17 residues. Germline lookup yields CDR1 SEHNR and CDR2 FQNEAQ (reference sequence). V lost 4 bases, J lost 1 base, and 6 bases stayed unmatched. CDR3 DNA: TGTGCCAGCAGCTCCGGGACTAGCGGTTCTTCCTACAATGAGCAGTTCTTC. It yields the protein CASSSGTSGSSYNEQFF.

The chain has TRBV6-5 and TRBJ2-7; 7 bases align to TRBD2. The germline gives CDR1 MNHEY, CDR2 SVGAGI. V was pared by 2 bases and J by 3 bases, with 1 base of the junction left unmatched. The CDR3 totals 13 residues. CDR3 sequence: CASSYGTIYEQYV. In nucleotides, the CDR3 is TGTGCCAGCAGTTACGGGACTATCTACGAGCAGTACGTC.